One sample yielded the 19 T cell receptor beta chains listed below, sequenced in a study of regulatory T cells in long-lasting Graves disease (dated by TCRdb to the early 2020s). Sample time point, as interpreted from the label and publication: newly diagnosed GD, antithyroid drugs for less than 3 months. For both TCR sequencing and RNA sequencing, RNA was extracted from PBMCs using TRIzol. Library method: multiplex PCR. TCRdb shows the sequencer as Illumina HiSeq 4000. TCR beta libraries were built with iRepertoire HTBI primers and Arm-PCR amplification of CDR3 regions. The public reads were reprocessed in TCRdb via fastp at Q25 and MiXCR, keeping in-frame beta chains. Rows are unified per CDR3 protein, each entry keeping the most common DNA and genes. Within this sample are under 450,000 distinct CDR3 sequences, with approximately 12% of them counted one time only. About 19% of the sample is taken by the ten largest.

These records were also assigned to another study, of T cells in Graves' hyperthyroidism and ophthalmopathy.

Material: peripheral blood mononuclear cells (PBMCs), obtained at new diagnosis, from a patient treated with antithyroid drugs. These receptors were obtained from a woman between 18 and 29 years old with Graves disease. Donor details come from another sample of the same person, matched by shared clones.

This clonotype was detected many times. This rearrangement joins TRBV12-3 or TRBV12-4 to TRBJ2-5; 8 positions match TRBD2. V trimming: 8 bases; J trimming: 5 bases; junction bases outside the gene matches: 7. The CDR3 length is 13 residues. CDR3: CASSPGGGETQYF. The CDR3 nucleotides are TGTGCCAGCTCTCCTGGCGGGGGGGAGACCCAGTACTTC.

This clonotype was detected a few times. At one of its ends the junction is not consistent with the germline gene, which may arise from a read error. V and J are TRBV28 and TRBJ1-2; a weak D match, TRBD1 (6 bases). The CDR3 is 16 residues long. In germline, CDR1 is MDHEN, CDR2 SYDVKM. DNA of the CDR3: TGTGGCAGCCTTGGCGGGGGGGGCAGGGCTACCTATGGCTACACCTTC. It translates to CGSLGGGGRATYGYTF.

Note on this clonotype: This could be a read error, since a much larger clone is one nucleotide away. Since the CDR3 does not end with the conserved phenylalanine or tryptophan, this likely comes from a read error. V and J are TRBV7-9 and TRBJ1-5; D gene ambiguous. The CDR3 has 13 amino acids. Between the trimmed V and J ends, which lost 5 bases and 1 base, there was a span of 6 bases. Germline V lookup: CDR1 SEHNR, CDR2 FQNEAQ (reference sequence). The CDR3 protein is CASSPQSNQPQHS. In DNA, the CDR3 is TGTGCCAGCAGCCCTCAGAGCAATCAGCCCCAGCATTCT.

This clonotype came up a few times. The gene calls are TRBV5-1 and TRBJ1-3; 9 positions match TRBD1. This CDR3 comprises 16 residues. Germline V gene data show CDR1 as SGHRS and CDR2 as YFSETQ. With V trimmed by 2 bases and J by 0 bases, 3 bases remained unmatched. The CDR3 coding sequence is TGCGCCAGCAGCTTCGACAGGGGGATCTCTGGAAACACCATATATTTT. It codes for CASSFDRGISGNTIYF.

This clonotype was seen repeatedly, ten times or more. The chain couples TRBV12-3 or TRBV12-4 to TRBJ2-2, with 11 nucleotides matching TRBD2. Trimming removed 6 bases from V and 8 bases from J; junction bases left unmatched: 11. This CDR3 region has 16 residues. Here the CDR3 DNA reads TGTGCCAGCAGGGCCGGGCTAGCGGGGGGCCAGGGGGAGCTGTTTTTT. Translating it yields CASRAGLAGGQGELFF.

In this sample, this clonotype turned up many times. The chain combines TRBV7-9 with TRBJ2-1; 8 bases match TRBD1. This CDR3 has 14 amino acids. Germline assignment: CDR1 SEHNR and CDR2 FQNEAQ (reference sequence). The junction had 9 bases not matched to a gene; V was cut back by 5 bases and J by 9 bases. The CDR3 DNA sequence: TGTGCCAGCAGCGAACGGGACAGGTTCACTGAGCAGTTCTTC. Its protein is CASSERDRFTEQFF.

This clonotype was detected ten times or more. The rearrangement uses TRBV28 and TRBJ1-3; D not certain. Trimming cost V 7 bases and J 0 bases, with 7 bases left between them. The CDR3 extends over 13 amino acids. Per germline, CDR1 MDHEN and CDR2 SYDVKM. The DNA for the CDR3 is TGTGCCAGCACCACGTTCTCTGGAAACACCATATATTTT. It yields the protein CASTTFSGNTIYF.

The rearrangement joins TRBV29-1 to TRBJ2-5, with unresolved D. The CDR3 has 12 amino acids. V was shortened by 2 bases and J by 0 bases, with 4 bases between the two germline ends. From germline, CDR1 is SQVTM and CDR2 ANQGSEA. For the CDR3, the DNA is TGCAGCGTTGAACCAGACCAAGAGACCCAGTACTTC. This translates into CSVEPDQETQYF.

This clonotype was counted many times. This chain connects TRBV5-1 to TRBJ2-3, with a possible D match to TRBD1 (5 bases). Deletions cut 3 bases from V and 4 bases from J, with 15 bases between. This CDR3 is built from 15 residues. Germline V CDR1 and CDR2: SGHRS, YFSETQ. The DNA for the CDR3 is TGCGCCAGCAGCTGGGGCGATACCCGCGCAGATACGCAGTATTTT. Protein product: CASSWGDTRADTQYF.

This clonotype was picked up many times. The chain couples TRBV5-1 to TRBJ2-1, with D possibly TRBD1 on 6 matching bases. The CDR3 has 16 residues. V lost 0 bases and J 1 base, leaving 11 bases between the germline ends. Per the germline V gene, CDR1 is SGHRS and CDR2 is YFSETQ. CDR3 residues: CASSLGTDKSYNEQFF. In nucleotides, the CDR3 is TGCGCCAGCAGCTTGGGGACAGATAAATCCTACAATGAGCAGTTCTTC.

In this sample, this clonotype turned up many times. The chain recombines TRBV5-1 with TRBJ2-3; the D gene is possibly TRBD2 (5 bases). The CDR3 loop spans 16 amino acids. Germline CDR1 is SGHRS and CDR2 is YFSETQ. With 2 bases removed from V and 4 bases from J, the gap between germline ends came to 17 bases. CDR3 bases: TGCGCCAGCAGCTTTGACCGGACCGAGGAGGCAGATACGCAGTATTTT. Its translation: CASSFDRTEEADTQYF.

This clonotype was seen repeatedly, ten times or more. This chain links TRBV19 with TRBJ1-1, with D uncertain. Germline V gene data show CDR1 as LNHDA and CDR2 as SQIVND (reference sequence). With 4 bases removed from V and 1 base from J, the gap between germline ends came to 16 bases. The CDR3 consists of 16 residues. DNA for the CDR3: TGTGCCAGTAGTAAAAGCACGACAAGAAAGAACACTGAAGCTTTCTTT. This encodes CASSKSTTRKNTEAFF. The entire variable domain, with the rest obtained from reference TRBV19 and TRBJ1-1, is as follows: DGGITQSPKYLFRKEGQNVTLSCEQNLNHDAMYWYRQDPGQGLRLIYYSQIVNDFQKGDIAEGYSVSREKKESFPLTVTSAQKNPTAFYLCASSKSTTRKNTEAFFGQGTRLTVV.

This clonotype was counted at least ten times. CDR3 sequence reads: CASSPTANYGYTF. CDR3 bases: TGTGCCAGCAGCCCAACAGCTAACTATGGCTACACCTTC. The rearrangement uses TRBV6-1 and TRBJ1-2; no firm D call. Per the germline V gene, CDR1 is MNHNS and CDR2 is SASEGT. The CDR3 covers 13 residues. V was shortened by 6 bases and J by 0 bases, with 8 bases between the two germline ends.

Ten or more counts support this clonotype. This chain connects TRBV20-1 to TRBJ2-3; perhaps TRBD2 as D (5 bases). CDR1 DFQATT and CDR2 SNEGSKA come from the germline V gene (reference sequence). The CDR3 spans 19 residues. V gave up 5 bases and J gave up 0 bases, with 27 bases separating them. CDR3 sequence: CSAYPSHDTPQTSTDTQYF. The CDR3, as DNA: TGCAGTGCTTATCCTAGCCACGATACGCCGCAAACTAGCACAGATACGCAGTATTTT.

This clonotype was recorded at least ten times. This sequence joins TRBV9 and TRBJ1-1; maybe TRBD1 (5 bases). The germline gives CDR1 SGDLS, CDR2 YYNGEE. V lost 3 bases to trimming and J lost 4 bases, with 13 bases between them. The CDR3 consists of 14 residues. The CDR3 bases are TGTGCCAGCAGCGCTCAGGGAACAGGCACTGAAGCTTTCTTT. As protein: CASSAQGTGTEAFF.

The V gene is TRBV27, the J gene TRBJ1-1, with D unclear. The CDR3 is made up of 13 amino acids. CDR1 and CDR2 (germline): MNHEY, SMNVEV (reference sequence). The ends were cut back, 5 bases at V and 5 bases at J, with 12 bases in the middle. The CDR3 bases are TGTGCCAGCAGTAAGGGCCTTGGGACTGAAGCTTTCTTT. This codes for CASSKGLGTEAFF.

This clonotype was picked up many times. The chain links TRBV16 to TRBJ1-5; D not resolved. CDR1 is KGHSY and CDR2 is FQNENV in the germline V gene. V lost 2 bases, J lost 7 bases, and 9 bases lay in between. This CDR3 region has 13 residues. The CDR3: CASSQRNSQPQHF. As DNA, the CDR3 is TGTGCCAGCAGCCAAAGGAATAGCCAGCCCCAGCATTTT.

This sequence joins TRBV10-3 and TRBJ2-7, with D tentatively TRBD1 (6 bases). Germline CDR1 and CDR2: ENHRY and SYGVKD. This CDR3 comprises 11 residues. Trimming shortened V by 8 bases and J by 3 bases, and 8 bases separated the two germline ends. The CDR3 reads CAIGQLYEQYV. The DNA of the CDR3 is TGTGCCATCGGACAGCTCTACGAGCAGTACGTC.

With respect to this clonotype: This may be a read error, as it is one base from a much larger clone. The gene calls are TRBV11-2 and TRBJ2-5; D remains unclear. CDR1 is SGHAT and CDR2 is FQNNGV in the germline V gene. CDR3 length: 15 residues. The CDR3 loop is CASIRGRVDQETQCF. DNA for the CDR3: TGTGCCAGCATCCGAGGTAGAGTCGACCAAGAGACCCAGTGCTTC.